The T cell receptor beta chain under discussion was sequenced for a study of T cell responses to AZD1222 COVID-19 vaccine (dated by TCRdb to the early 2020s). Notes on the research overall: AZD1222 recipients with second doses at about 4 weeks or about 12 weeks were pooled, because spike-specific TCR depth and breadth did not differ between schedules. A total of 240 or so trial participants underwent TCR sequencing, of whom under 220 had received two doses of AZD1222 and 26 had received two doses of the MenACWY control vaccine. Trial participants were enrolled by age into 18-55, 56-69 and 70-plus year subgroups, with roughly 160, 29 and 62 TCR-sequenced participants respectively. Here is what the overall study found, with its caveats: The whole spike protein was spanned by vaccine-associated CD4 TCRs, and dominant responses were seen in regions 160-218 and 743-854. Conclusions about previously exposed vaccinees are limited, since just a handful of AZD1222 recipients were seropositive for SARS-CoV-2 at baseline. Nearly half of unique spike-specific TCRs reportedly recognized epitopes outside regions mutated in the B.1.351 and B.1.1.7 variants. In the small 56-69-year group, the increase in depth fell short of significance, most likely because of low power. Because no day 14 peak-response samples were available, the repertoires could be characterized only after the peak T cell response. Spike-specific TCR breadth and depth rose significantly after two AZD1222 doses compared with day 0 and with MenACWY recipients. Participants were mostly white British, with more females than males. The authors suggested clonal diversity may have been underestimated.

On this clone itself: Its antigen is not yet known. Per-base quality was not reported, and no clone a single base away is much larger than it.

V is clipped by 0 bases and J by 1 base, and the sequence between their germline boundaries is 14 bases long. Its CDR3 holds 16 amino acids, cysteine through phenylalanine. The read is trimmed to its CDR3 DNA, 48 bases read in frame from base 1. CDR1 and CDR2 are drawn from the germline V gene: SGHRS, YFSETQ. In light of the paper, this sample's time point label describes: baseline before first vaccination. The vaccinee samples were drawn from two UK trials, COV001 and COV002, one of which was a single-blind randomized controlled phase 2/3 trial testing AZD1222 (ChAdOx1 nCoV-19) in healthy adults. For TCRbeta chain sequencing, PBMC samples from trial participants were taken at day 0 and at day 28 after the second dose. The CDR3 regions of human TCRbeta chains were analyzed by immunosequencing. In the paper's pipeline: TCRs in the repertoires were matched against a reference library of SARS-CoV-2-specific TCRs that had been generated with the MIRA antigen-specificity platform. Breadth was defined as the fraction of unique TCRs that were SARS-CoV-2-associated. Depth was defined as the fraction of total T cells that were SARS-CoV-2-associated. Each spike-specific TCR was assigned to its reactive spike region and to a CD4 or CD8 class using the MIRA data. Log10-transformed breadth and depth values were compared by one-way ANOVA with Sidak's multiple comparisons tests. What TCRdb holds here is the immuneACCESS table cut down to in-frame rearrangements. Part of the clones is not present; checked against another copy, under half of the missing clones reflect an unresolved V gene, and the others are unexplained. The V and J calls and clone size were taken over from that table, and D and trimming were inferred from the DNA. The sample has 90,000 to 110,000 clones on record, 88% of them singletons. The ten top clones hold 9% to 9.5% of the sample.

The TCR was taken from an adult in good health. The source material was peripheral blood, sampled on day 0 of AZD1222 vaccination. The chain employs TRBV5-1 and TRBJ2-7; no D segment can be confidently identified. This receptor carries the CDR3 CASSLGYREKSYEQYF. The nucleotides are TGCGCCAGCAGCTTGGGATATAGGGAAAAGTCCTACGAGCAGTACTTC.